What follows are 13 T cell receptor beta chains derived from one specimen sequenced in a study of human T cells and chemical hapten exposure. Documented time point: pre-sensitization, week 0. Treatment meaning: therapeutic diphenylcyclopropenone sensitization with weekly scalp DPC. TCRdb ran MiXCR on the RACE reads and lists one entry per CDR3 protein. The sample lists about 93,000 distinct CDR3 sequences, about 9% occurring once. The sample in question was whole blood, obtained in connection with sensitization to the hapten diphenylcyclopropenone (DPC). These receptors were taken from a man aged 35 to 55 with alopecia areata. Some clones in this sample may be carry-over from other donors' samples.

This clonotype was counted ten times or more. This chain uses TRBV7-2 with TRBJ1-6; D is perhaps TRBD1 (6 bases). The V gene's germline CDR1 is SGHTA and CDR2 FQGNSA. This CDR3 has 20 amino acids. Deletions cut 3 bases from V and 0 bases from J, with 21 bases between. In DNA form, the CDR3 reads TGTGCCAGCAGCTTGTTCGGACAGTCGTCTTCCAGCTCCTATAATTCACCCCTCCACTTT. The encoded protein is CASSLFGQSSSSSYNSPLHF.

About this clonotype itself: Being one base from a much bigger clone, this may be a read error. The gene calls are TRBV7-2 and TRBJ2-5, with 14 bases identical to TRBD2. The CDR3 totals 17 residues. Per germline, CDR1 SGHTA and CDR2 FQGNSA. After removal of 7 bases from V and 3 bases from J, the junction contained 10 bases not matched to a gene. CDR3 sequence: CASNTGPGLAGEETQYF. The CDR3, as DNA: TGTGCCAGCAACACCGGCCCGGGACTAGCGGGAGAAGAGACCCAGTACTTC.

The genes are TRBV20-1 and TRBJ2-4; D might be TRBD1 (7 bases). The CDR3 sequence is 17 residues long. Germline CDR1 reads DFQATT; CDR2 reads SNEGSKA (reference sequence). Trimming left V 0 bases short and J 2 bases short, with 17 bases between. The CDR3: CSAREFGGGYPKNIQYF. The DNA of the CDR3 is TGCAGTGCTAGAGAGTTTGGAGGGGGCTACCCCAAAAACATTCAGTACTTC.

This clonotype was picked up a small number of times. The chain employs TRBV7-8 and TRBJ1-1; D not resolved. Germline CDR1 reads SGHVS; CDR2 reads FQNEAQ. This CDR3 comprises 15 residues. Trimming cost V 1 base and J 3 bases, with 12 bases left between them. CDR3 residues: CASSLDSGVHTEAFF. The CDR3 region has the DNA TGTGCCAGCAGCTTAGATAGTGGGGTACACACTGAAGCTTTCTTT.

The rearrangement uses TRBV27 and TRBJ1-4, with unresolved D. The germline gives CDR1 MNHEY, CDR2 SMNVEV (reference sequence). This CDR3 comprises 17 residues. Trimming took 3 bases from V and 2 from J, leaving 16 bases between them. CDR3 protein: CASSFVQLEATNEKLFF. CDR3 DNA: TGTGCCAGCAGTTTCGTCCAGCTAGAGGCCACTAATGAAAAACTGTTTTTT. The full variable domain, rest sourced from reference TRBV27 and TRBJ1-4, is EAQVTQNPRYLITVTGKKLTVTCSQNMNHEYMSWYRQDPGLGLRQIYYSMNVEVTDKGDVPEGYKVSRKEKRNFPLILESPSPNQTSLYFCASSFVQLEATNEKLFFGSGTQLSVL.

Turning to this clonotype: A read error is possible here, since a much larger clone lies one base away. J is TRBJ2-7 and V is TRBV7-3, with D perhaps TRBD2 (6 bases). Germline V gene lookup returns CDR1 SGHTA and CDR2 FQGTGA. The CDR3 covers 13 residues. CDR3 coding DNA: TGTGCCAACAGCTTAAGAATTGGAGGGGAGCAGTACTTC. Its protein product is CANSLRIGGEQYF. Full variable domain (rest looked up from reference TRBV7-3 and TRBJ2-7): GAGVSQTPSNKVTEKGKYVELRCDPISGHTALYWYRQSLGQGPEFLIYFQGTGAADDSGLPNDRFFAVRPEGSVSTLKIQRTERGDSAVYLCANSLRIGGEQYFGPGTRLTVT.

This clonotype was recorded many times. The rearrangement links TRBV7-2 to TRBJ1-1; no firm D call. This CDR3 has 16 amino acids. V was shortened by 1 base and J by 1 base, with 13 bases between the two germline ends. Germline V gives CDR1 SGHTA, CDR2 FQGNSA. The CDR3 nucleotides are TGTGCCAGCAGCTTAGTGTCTAGCGTAAAGAACACTGAAGCTTTCTTT. Its protein is CASSLVSSVKNTEAFF. The whole variable domain, remainder taken from reference TRBV7-2 and TRBJ1-1, is GAGVSQSPSNKVTEKGKDVELRCDPISGHTALYWYRQSLGQGLEFLIYFQGNSAPDKSGLPSDRFSAERTGGSVSTLTIQRTQQEDSAVYLCASSLVSSVKNTEAFFGQGTRLTVV.

In its sample, this clonotype was seen many times. The chain employs TRBV24-1 and TRBJ2-3; D is tentatively TRBD1 or TRBD2 (5 bases each). CDR3 length: 15 residues. CDR1 KGHDR and CDR2 SFDVKD come from the germline V gene. The V and J ends lost 3 bases and 2 bases respectively, with 11 bases between them. This CDR3 reads CATSDTGTLTDTQYF. CDR3 in DNA: TGTGCCACCAGTGATACCGGGACGCTCACAGATACGCAGTATTTT.

The chain has TRBV2 and TRBJ2-3; a possible D gene is TRBD1 (6 bases). Germline V gene lookup returns CDR1 SNHLY and CDR2 FYNNEI. Trimming removed 3 bases at V and 3 bases at J, with 10 bases between. CDR3 length: 14 amino acids. CDR3 amino acids: CASSDLQGTDTQYF. For the CDR3, the DNA is TGTGCCAGCAGTGATTTACAGGGAACAGATACGCAGTATTTT.

The J gene is TRBJ2-1, the V gene TRBV12-3 or TRBV12-4; 7 bases match TRBD1. This CDR3 is built from 12 residues. Trimming took 6 bases from V and 7 from J; bases not matched to a gene: 3. CDR3 protein: CASRQQGNEQFF. CDR3 nucleotides: TGTGCCAGCAGACAACAGGGGAATGAGCAGTTCTTC.

Ten or more counts support this clonotype. The V call is TRBV6-2 or TRBV6-3, the J call TRBJ1-5, with a tentative D call TRBD1 (5 bases). The germline CDR1 and CDR2 sequences are MNHEY and SVGEGT. Trimming took 7 bases from V and 1 from J, leaving 8 bases between them. The CDR3 is made up of 13 amino acids. The CDR3: CASKGWSNQPQHF. The CDR3 DNA sequence: TGTGCCAGCAAGGGGTGGAGCAATCAGCCCCAGCATTTT.

V and J are TRBV20-1 and TRBJ1-2; 7 bases line up with TRBD1. CDR1 and CDR2 from the germline V gene are DFQATT and SNEGSKA (reference sequence). The V and J ends lost 3 bases and 2 bases, in that order; junction bases with no gene match: 9. CDR3 length equals 15 residues. The CDR3 here is CSASPVTGANYGYTF. DNA for the CDR3: TGCAGTGCTAGCCCTGTCACAGGGGCGAACTATGGCTACACCTTC.

Comments on this clonotype: Just one base apart from a much larger clone, this may be a read error. The V and J genes are TRBV5-5 and TRBJ2-7; perhaps TRBD1 as D (5 bases). Germline lookup yields CDR1 SGHKS and CDR2 YYEKEE (reference sequence). CDR3 size: 14 residues. The CDR3 nucleotides are TGTGCCAGCAGCTTGTCGGACACCTCCTACGAGAAGTACGTC. It codes for CASSLSDTSYEKYV.